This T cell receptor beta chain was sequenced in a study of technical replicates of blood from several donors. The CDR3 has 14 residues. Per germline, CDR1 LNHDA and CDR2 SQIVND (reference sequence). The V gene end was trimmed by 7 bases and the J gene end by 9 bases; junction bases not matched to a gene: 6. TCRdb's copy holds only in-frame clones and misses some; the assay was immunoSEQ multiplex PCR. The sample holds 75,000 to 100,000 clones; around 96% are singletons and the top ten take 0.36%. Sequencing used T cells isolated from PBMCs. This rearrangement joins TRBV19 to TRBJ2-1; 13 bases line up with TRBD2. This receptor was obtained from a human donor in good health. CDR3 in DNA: TGTGCCAGTACCGGACTAGCGGGAGCTCTTGAGCAGTTCTTC. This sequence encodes CASTGLAGALEQFF.